Below, 6 T cell receptor beta chains from the same sample are listed, as sequenced in a study of T-cell reconstitution after alpha-beta-depleted transplantation in children. Unique molecular identifiers featured in how the TCRbeta library was prepared. TCRdb passed the PCR reads through MiXCR, listing each CDR3 protein once. This table has some 200,000 distinct CDR3 sequences, approximately 15% appearing once. Material: PBMCs from the stem cell graft donor, obtained from the stem cell graft. These receptors were collected from a human donor who donated a stem cell graft to a child with acute lymphoblastic leukemia.

This clonotype came up a few times. This chain links TRBV29-1 with TRBJ1-2, with D unresolved. Trimming removed 1 base from V and 4 bases from J, with 10 bases in between. The CDR3 extends over 13 amino acids. CDR1 SQVTM and CDR2 ANQGSEA come from the germline V gene. CDR3 in amino acids: CSVEGQKGYGYTF. As DNA, the CDR3 is TGCAGCGTTGAAGGGCAGAAGGGCTATGGCTACACCTTC.

The chain carries TRBV30 and TRBJ2-7; the D gene is possibly TRBD2 (5 bases). V lost 5 bases, J lost 4 bases, and 15 bases lay in between. The CDR3 loop spans 13 amino acids. The germline V gene has CDR1 GTSNPN and CDR2 SVGIG (reference sequence). In DNA form, the CDR3 reads TGTGCCTGGGGGCGGCTAGCCGGGTACGAGCAGTACTTC. Encoded protein: CAWGRLAGYEQYF.

The chain uses TRBV5-6 and TRBJ2-7; no clear D gene. This CDR3 has 14 residues. Germline V gene data show CDR1 as SGHDT and CDR2 as YYEEEE. V lost 0 bases and J 2 bases, leaving 9 bases between the germline ends. The DNA of the CDR3 is TGTGCCAGCAGCTTGGGAGATTCTCCCTACGAGCAGTACTTC. Amino acid sequence: CASSLGDSPYEQYF.

As concerns this clonotype: Since a much larger clone is just one base distant, this may be a read error. The conserved closing phenylalanine or tryptophan is absent in this CDR3, likely reflecting a read error. The chain has TRBV29-1 and TRBJ2-7, with D tentatively TRBD1 (6 bases). Trimming took off 4 bases at V and 3 bases at J, with 16 bases between the two ends. The germline V gene encodes CDR1 SQVTM and CDR2 ANQGSEA. The CDR3 is made up of 14 amino acids. The CDR3 DNA is TGCAGCGTTGTAACCGGCGACAGGATCTACGAGCAGTACTTG. This translates into CSVVTGDRIYEQYL.

Many counts were recorded for this clonotype. This chain's CDR3 is CASTSTPAGTPNYGYTF. CDR3 DNA: TGTGCCAGCACTTCCACTCCGGCCGGGACACCTAACTATGGCTACACCTTC. The rearrangement uses TRBV6-5 and TRBJ1-2, with D perhaps matching TRBD1 (6 bases). The CDR3 has 17 residues. Trimming shortened V by 7 bases and J by 0 bases, and 21 bases separated the two germline ends. Germline CDR1 and CDR2: MNHEY and SVGAGI.

This clonotype was seen only once. In this CDR3 the conserved last residue, phenylalanine or tryptophan, is missing, so a read error is likely. This chain links TRBV5-1 with TRBJ2-1; possibly TRBD2 for D (5 bases). Germline lookup yields CDR1 SGHRS and CDR2 YFSETQ. The germline V and J ends were trimmed by 0 bases and 6 bases, with 7 bases remaining between them. The CDR3 consists of 13 residues. In nucleotides, the CDR3 is TGCGCCAGCAGCTTGGCCCTAGCCAATGAGCAGTTCTCC. Its translation is CASSLALANEQFS.